Following are 30 T cell receptor beta chains from one sample sequenced in a study of T cells in Graves' hyperthyroidism and ophthalmopathy. The CDR3 regions of TCR beta were amplified from RNA transcripts. The HTBI primer set was used in a first-round RT-PCR of the TCR CDR3. TCRdb passed the multiplex PCR reads through MiXCR, listing each CDR3 protein once. Found here are fewer than 700,000 distinct CDR3 sequences, around 15% of them singletons; the top ten hold around 3.9%. Sequencing was done on a sample of blood. The receptors stem from a woman in her twenties or thirties with Graves' hyperthyroidism.

The V and J genes are TRBV4-2 and TRBJ2-5, with a weak D call TRBD2 (5 bases). V lost 1 base to trimming and J lost 4 bases, with 13 bases between them. The CDR3 is 15 amino acids. The germline V gene has CDR1 LGHNA and CDR2 YNFKEQ. CDR3 loop: CASSQGTSSGETQYF. CDR3 coding DNA: TGTGCCAGCAGCCAAGGGACTTCGAGCGGAGAGACCCAGTACTTC.

The chain employs TRBV27 and TRBJ1-1; D is ambiguous. The germline CDR1 and CDR2 sequences are MNHEY and SMNVEV (reference sequence). Trimming shortened V by 8 bases and J by 0 bases, and 13 bases separated the two germline ends. The CDR3 consists of 14 residues. The CDR3 here is CASFPGRVNTEAFF. CDR3 nucleotides: TGTGCCAGCTTCCCGGGCCGGGTGAACACTGAAGCTTTCTTT.

This clonotype has more than one count but fewer than ten. The rearrangement links TRBV15 to TRBJ1-4; no clear D. The CDR3 spans 15 residues. Germline V gives CDR1 LNHNV, CDR2 YYDKDF (reference sequence). V lost 0 bases, J lost 8 bases, and 13 bases lay in between. DNA for the CDR3: TGTGCCACCAGCAGAGATGGAGTAGAGGACGAAAAACTGTTTTTT. Encoded protein: CATSRDGVEDEKLFF.

The V and J genes are TRBV9 and TRBJ2-3; possible D gene TRBD2, 5 bases. CDR3 size: 13 residues. Germline CDR1 SGDLS, CDR2 YYNGEE. Trimming cost V 0 bases and J 6 bases, with 8 bases left between them. CDR3 residues: CASSVEVADTQYF. CDR3 sequence (DNA): TGTGCCAGCAGCGTAGAGGTAGCGGATACGCAGTATTTT.

The sample holds a few counts of this clonotype. A much larger clone differs by one base, so this may be a read error. The rearrangement uses TRBV3-1 and TRBJ2-3; D is undetermined. Germline CDR1 reads LGHDT; CDR2 reads YNNKEL (reference sequence). CDR3 length equals 16 residues. For the CDR3, the DNA is TGTGCCAGCAGCCGCCTCGGCTCACGAAACACAGATTCGCAGTATTTT. This translates into CASSRLGSRNTDSQYF.

The chain uses TRBV7-2 and TRBJ2-7; perhaps TRBD1 as D (6 bases). The CDR3 is made up of 17 amino acids. Germline V lookup: CDR1 SGHTA, CDR2 FQGNSA. V was shortened by 5 bases and J by 3 bases, with 23 bases between the two germline ends. The CDR3 DNA reads TGTGCCAGCAGCCCTTCCCCCGGGACAAGTAAGATCTACGAGCAGTACTTC. Encoded protein: CASSPSPGTSKIYEQYF.

This clonotype was counted at least ten times. The chain uses TRBV28 and TRBJ1-2; 7 bases are a match to TRBD1. V lost 2 bases to trimming and J lost 7 bases; unmatched junction nucleotides: 13. Germline CDR1 is MDHEN and CDR2 is SYDVKM. The CDR3 is made up of 16 amino acids. This CDR3 reads CASSLHPRGQYSGYTF. CDR3 DNA sequence: TGTGCCAGCAGTTTACATCCTCGGGGACAGTATAGTGGCTACACCTTC.

There are many counts of this clonotype. The chain links TRBV27 to TRBJ1-2, with a tentative D call TRBD1 (5 bases). The CDR3 spans 13 residues. V dropped 5 bases and J dropped 2 bases, with 9 bases sitting between them. In germline, CDR1 is MNHEY, CDR2 SMNVEV (reference sequence). CDR3 sequence (DNA): TGTGCCAGCAGTCTCCGGGACAACTATGGCTACACCTTC. Residues: CASSLRDNYGYTF.

This clonotype showed up many times. The genes are TRBV7-2 and TRBJ2-1; D remains ambiguous. Looked up from germline, CDR1 is SGHTA and CDR2 is FQGNSA. V lost 0 bases and J 4 bases, leaving 16 bases between the germline ends. This CDR3 spans 17 amino acids. CDR3 amino acids: CASSLAAHRLQYNEQFF. The CDR3 DNA reads TGTGCCAGCAGCTTAGCGGCACATCGTTTACAGTACAATGAGCAGTTCTTC.

This clonotype was observed a few times. The chain joins TRBV6-1 to TRBJ2-2, with TRBD2 matching over 15 bases. From germline, CDR1 is MNHNS and CDR2 SASEGT. The length of the CDR3 is 20 residues. After removal of 6 bases from V and 8 bases from J, the junction contained 19 bases not matched to a gene. The CDR3, as DNA: TGTGCCAGCAGACCCCGGGACCCTTATGGACTAGCGGGAGGGGGGGGGGAGCTGTTTTTT. Encoded protein: CASRPRDPYGLAGGGGELFF.

The gene calls are TRBV20-1 and TRBJ2-2; TRBD2 matches at 7 bases. This CDR3 has 15 residues. The junction had 9 bases not matched to a gene; V was cut back by 5 bases and J by 3 bases. The germline V gene encodes CDR1 DFQATT and CDR2 SNEGSKA (reference sequence). The CDR3, as DNA: TGCAGTGCTTATCTGCCGGGAGGACACACCGGGGAGCTGTTTTTT. It yields the protein CSAYLPGGHTGELFF.

This clonotype was observed at least ten times. The chain combines TRBV11-3 with TRBJ2-1, with 8 bases that match TRBD2. Germline V gene lookup returns CDR1 SGHNT and CDR2 YENEEA. The junction had 1 base not matched to a gene; V was cut back by 3 bases and J by 0 bases. The CDR3 loop spans 15 amino acids. The CDR3 DNA is TGTGCCAGCAGCTTTGGGACTAGCTCCTACAATGAGCAGTTCTTC. Its translation is CASSFGTSSYNEQFF. The entire variable domain, with the rest obtained from reference TRBV11-3 and TRBJ2-1, is as follows: EAGVVQSPRYKIIEKKQPVAFWCNPISGHNTLYWYLQNLGQGPELLIRYENEEAVDDSQLPKDRFSAERLKGVDSTLKIQPAELGDSAVYLCASSFGTSSYNEQFFGPGTRLTVL.

This clonotype was seen a handful of times. The chain employs TRBV5-1 and TRBJ2-2; 9 bases fit TRBD2. V gave up 3 bases and J gave up 5 bases; unmatched junction bases: 14. This CDR3 comprises 18 residues. In germline, CDR1 is SGHRS, CDR2 YFSETQ. CDR3 loop: CASSSPRRLAEGTGELFF. The CDR3 DNA sequence: TGCGCCAGCAGCTCACCCCGGCGACTAGCGGAGGGAACCGGGGAGCTGTTTTTT.

This clonotype has more than one count but fewer than ten. The CDR3 loop is CASSPTSAYNEQFF. In DNA form, the CDR3 reads TGTGCCAGTAGTCCCACTAGCGCGTACAATGAGCAGTTCTTC. The V gene is TRBV19, the J gene TRBJ2-1, with 7 bases identical to TRBD2. CDR3 length equals 14 residues. Looked up from germline, CDR1 is LNHDA and CDR2 is SQIVND (reference sequence). J was trimmed by 4 bases and V by 5 bases; bases with no gene match: 5. Variable domain in full (rest from reference TRBV19 and TRBJ2-1): DGGITQSPKYLFRKEGQNVTLSCEQNLNHDAMYWYRQDPGQGLRLIYYSQIVNDFQKGDIAEGYSVSREKKESFPLTVTSAQKNPTAFYLCASSPTSAYNEQFFGPGTRLTVL.

Regarding this clonotype: This clone may be a read error of a much larger clone one base away. The CDR3 DNA follows: TGTGCCAGCACCGGTCACGGGGGGTTCTCCTACGAGCAGTACTTC. Encoded protein: CASTGHGGFSYEQYF. The rearrangement uses TRBV7-2 and TRBJ2-7; 7 bases fit TRBD2. Germline V gives CDR1 SGHTA, CDR2 FQGNSA. After removal of 7 bases from V and 0 bases from J, the junction contained 9 bases not matched to a gene. CDR3 size: 15 residues. The full variable domain, completed using reference TRBV7-2 and TRBJ2-7, is GAGVSQSPSNKVTEKGKDVELRCDPISGHTALYWYRQSLGQGLEFLIYFQGNSAPDKSGLPSDRFSAERTGGSVSTLTIQRTQQEDSAVYLCASTGHGGFSYEQYFGPGTRLTVT.

The rearrangement links TRBV2 to TRBJ2-2; TRBD2 matches 12 bases. Trimming at V came to 4 bases and at J to 0 bases, leaving 3 bases not matched to a gene. Germline V gives CDR1 SNHLY, CDR2 FYNNEI. The CDR3 loop spans 17 amino acids. DNA for the CDR3: TGTGCCAGCAGTGGGCTAGCGGGAGGGGCGAACACCGGGGAGCTGTTTTTT. Encoded protein: CASSGLAGGANTGELFF.

This clonotype was recorded a few times. The rearrangement uses TRBV28 and TRBJ1-2, with TRBD1 matching over 7 bases. With V trimmed by 5 bases and J by 8 bases, 14 bases remained unmatched. The CDR3 sequence is 15 residues long. Per the germline V gene, CDR1 is MDHEN and CDR2 is SYDVKM. The CDR3 spells CASSPEGAPLPGYTF. The CDR3 DNA reads TGTGCCAGCAGTCCCGAGGGGGCCCCACTTCCGGGCTACACCTTC.

The table lists this clonotype with many counts. The V gene is TRBV6-1, the J gene TRBJ2-5; 8 bases line up with TRBD1. This CDR3 has 15 amino acids. Germline CDR1 is MNHNS and CDR2 is SASEGT. V shed 0 bases, J shed 5 bases, and the junction held 5 bases outside the gene matches. The CDR3 nucleotides are TGTGCCAGCAGTGAAGCCAGGGGGCTGGTGGAGACCCAGTACTTC. Translating gives CASSEARGLVETQYF.

There are many counts of this clonotype. The chain carries TRBV5-5 and TRBJ2-1; D ambiguous. Germline V gives CDR1 SGHKS, CDR2 YYEKEE (reference sequence). The CDR3 length is 12 residues. V lost 0 bases and J 9 bases, leaving 7 bases between the germline ends. CDR3 amino acids: CASSLAGREQFF. The DNA of the CDR3 is TGTGCCAGCAGCTTGGCCGGACGTGAGCAGTTCTTC.

This clonotype was detected ten times or more. One junction end does not reproduce the germline sequence, and a read error may be involved. The rearrangement links TRBV5-1 to TRBJ2-7; 8 bases are shared with TRBD2. The CDR3 contains 14 residues. Per the germline V gene, CDR1 is SGHRS and CDR2 is YFSETQ. CDR3 residues: CASSTGLAGYEQYF. CDR3 bases: TGTGCCAGCAGCACCGGACTAGCTGGCTACGAGCAGTACTTC.

This clonotype was observed many times. The V gene is TRBV28, the J gene TRBJ2-7, with D perhaps TRBD1 (6 bases). Germline V gene sequence: CDR1 MDHEN, CDR2 SYDVKM. This CDR3 spans 12 amino acids. Between the trimmed V and J ends, which lost 5 bases and 6 bases, there was a span of 11 bases. The CDR3 sequence is CASSQQGSEQYF. CDR3 nucleotides: TGTGCCAGCAGTCAACAGGGTTCCGAGCAGTACTTC.

There are a few counts of this clonotype. The V and J genes are TRBV20-1 and TRBJ2-7; TRBD2 might be the D (5 bases). Germline V CDR1 and CDR2: DFQATT, SNEGSKA (reference sequence). This CDR3 contains 12 residues. The V end was cut by 3 bases, the J end by 4 bases, with 10 bases between. CDR3 region: CSASGIGYEQYF. The CDR3 DNA reads TGCAGTGCTAGCGGGATAGGTTACGAGCAGTACTTC.

Note on this clonotype: A much larger clone sits a single nucleotide away, making a read error possible. This sequence joins TRBV2 and TRBJ2-2; no reliable D call. This CDR3 contains 11 residues. V was pared by 6 bases and J by 6 bases, with 5 bases between. The V gene's germline CDR1 is SNHLY and CDR2 FYNNEI. DNA for the CDR3: TGTGCCAGCAGGTCCCCCGGGGAGCTGTTTTTT. This sequence encodes CASRSPGELFF.

The chain joins TRBV7-9 to TRBJ2-7; 9 nucleotides align to TRBD2. Germline-derived CDR1 and CDR2 are SEHNR and FQNEAQ (reference sequence). The CDR3 contains 14 residues. J was trimmed by 2 bases and V by 4 bases; bases with no gene match: 3. CDR3 nucleotide sequence: TGTGCCAGCAGCTCTAGCGGGATCCCCTACGAGCAGTACTTC. It encodes CASSSSGIPYEQYF.

This clonotype was counted a few times. This chain joins TRBV5-1 and TRBJ2-1; 7 bases fit TRBD2. This CDR3 is 14 amino acids long. Germline V gene sequence: CDR1 SGHRS, CDR2 YFSETQ. V was pared by 2 bases and J by 6 bases, with 5 bases of the junction left unmatched. CDR3 DNA: TGCGCCAGCAGCTTTACGGGAGGTGGCAATGAGCAGTTCTTC. Residues: CASSFTGGGNEQFF.

This clonotype showed up many times. The chain employs TRBV2 and TRBJ2-1; 12 nucleotides line up with TRBD2. V lost 5 bases, J lost 5 bases, and 4 bases stayed unmatched. This CDR3 contains 15 residues. Germline loops: CDR1 SNHLY, CDR2 FYNNEI. This chain's CDR3 is CASSPGLAGHNEQFF. The CDR3 nucleotides read TGTGCCAGCAGTCCGGGACTAGCGGGCCACAATGAGCAGTTCTTC.

This clonotype was detected many times. V usage is TRBV28 and J usage is TRBJ2-5, with D possibly being TRBD2 (5 bases). The CDR3 loop spans 19 amino acids. Germline CDR1 MDHEN, CDR2 SYDVKM. With 5 bases removed from V and 5 bases from J, the gap between germline ends came to 30 bases. The CDR3 sequence is CASSPPSRTGQSARETQYF. CDR3 nucleotide sequence: TGTGCCAGCAGTCCTCCTTCGAGGACTGGTCAATCGGCCAGGGAGACCCAGTACTTC.

This clonotype was detected many times. This chain connects TRBV27 to TRBJ1-1; D is ambiguous. CDR3 size: 13 residues. Trimming removed 1 base at V and 5 bases at J, with 8 bases between. Germline CDR1 and CDR2: MNHEY and SMNVEV (reference sequence). Here the CDR3 reads CASSLWRQTEAFF. The CDR3 nucleotides read TGTGCCAGCAGTTTATGGAGGCAAACTGAAGCTTTCTTT.

The chain uses TRBV19 and TRBJ2-7; tentative D call: TRBD2 (5 bases). This CDR3 spans 14 amino acids. Germline values: CDR1 LNHDA, CDR2 SQIVND (reference sequence). V was cut by 3 bases and J by 2 bases, with 11 bases left in between. In DNA, the CDR3 is TGTGCCAGTAGTATCTGGGGAGCAGCCTACGAGCAGTACTTC. Protein: CASSIWGAAYEQYF.

This clonotype was observed at least ten times. V gene TRBV2 combines with J gene TRBJ1-1; D not resolved. The CDR3 is 16 amino acids. V was shortened by 7 bases and J by 0 bases, with 18 bases between the two germline ends. Germline-derived CDR1 and CDR2 are SNHLY and FYNNEI. CDR3 amino acids: CASIKLGRTLNTEAFF. In DNA, the CDR3 is TGTGCCAGCATCAAACTCGGACGGACCCTGAACACTGAAGCTTTCTTT.